The TCR beta chain described here comes from a study of T cell responses to AZD1222 COVID-19 vaccine. Profiling relied on immunoSEQ multiplex PCR, and the TCRdb table lists in-frame clones only, not all of them. The data contain around 170,000 clones, around 88% of them singletons. Trimming removed 6 bases at V and 8 bases at J, with 16 bases between. This CDR3 region has 14 residues. Germline V gene sequence: CDR1 MNHEY, CDR2 SVGAGI. V usage is TRBV6-5 and J usage is TRBJ2-2; no reliable D call. Sequencing was performed on peripheral blood, taken 28 days after the second AZD1222 dose. The TCR comes from an adult who received the AZD1222 COVID-19 vaccine. The CDR3 bases are TGTGCCAGCAGCCGCTCAAGAGTTGGGGGGGAGCTGTTTTTT. As protein: CASSRSRVGGELFF.